This TCR beta chain was recorded in a study of cytomegalovirus exposure and HLA in healthy donors (dated by TCRdb to 2016 to 2017). General notes on the study: According to a later analysis, the approximately 120 validation repertoires were produced on the same platform as the 700 or so repertoires of the first cohort. The study aimed to test whether signatures of past pathogen exposure could be identified by cataloging public T cell receptors. Along with the approximately 700-subject first cohort, a separate validation cohort of over a hundred different subjects was used. High-throughput TCR immunosequencing, statistical association of individual TCRs with disease status, and machine learning were combined to predict cytomegalovirus infection status. General conclusions and limits of the study: The study gave a list of around 170 TCR beta chains associated with cytomegalovirus. The authors suggested that the approach could potentially be extended to other disease states and immunological phenotypes. A later analysis had no HLA typing for the validation cohort, so co-occurrence there was scored across all 120 or so repertoires. A later analysis found that TCRs clustered in the first cohort also tended to co-occur in the 110 or so validation repertoires, with 94% of cluster scores above 0. Cytomegalovirus status was reported to be diagnosed by the classifier with high specificity and sensitivity in both the original and validation cohorts. Most TCR sequences were seen in very few donors, while some public TCRs were found in many individuals. In vitro tests confirmed that a few of the cytomegalovirus-associated TCR beta chains recognize cytomegalovirus antigens.

Of note for this clone: No cognate antigen has been identified for it. No much larger clone is present one base from it, and per-base qualities are unavailable.

The library was obtained by the immunoSEQ multiplex PCR assay. In the original analysis: A statistical classification framework was developed to diagnose cytomegalovirus status using the catalog of TCR beta chain sequences. The immuneACCESS repertoire file appears here via TCRdb, limited to in-frame rearrangements. These files lack a portion of the clones; in checked studies, under half of the deficit traces to unresolved V genes, and the cause of the others is not known. The DNA gave D and trimming, while V, J and clone size come from that table. This sample has some 38,000 clones in its table, and 85% to 95% of those were observed once. About 3% of the sample comes from the top ten. Separate from the roughly 700-subject first cohort, the validation cohort of 95 to 150 subjects was the group to which the donors belonged. The TCR originated in a young man in good health and CMV-seronegative. Material for sequencing was PBMCs.

CDR3 sequence: CSAAGGYGYTF. In nucleotide form, the sequence is TGCAGTGCGGCGGGGGGCTATGGCTACACCTTC. This sequence uses TRBV20-1 and TRBJ1-2; TRBD1 is possibly the D segment (5 matching bases). Trimming removed 6 bases from V and 4 bases from J, leaving 9 bases between the germline ends. The CDR3 runs 11 residues from the cysteine to the phenylalanine. Only CDR3 DNA is held: 33 bases, read in frame from base 1. CDR1 and CDR2, per the germline V gene (reference sequence), are DFQATT and SNEGSKA.